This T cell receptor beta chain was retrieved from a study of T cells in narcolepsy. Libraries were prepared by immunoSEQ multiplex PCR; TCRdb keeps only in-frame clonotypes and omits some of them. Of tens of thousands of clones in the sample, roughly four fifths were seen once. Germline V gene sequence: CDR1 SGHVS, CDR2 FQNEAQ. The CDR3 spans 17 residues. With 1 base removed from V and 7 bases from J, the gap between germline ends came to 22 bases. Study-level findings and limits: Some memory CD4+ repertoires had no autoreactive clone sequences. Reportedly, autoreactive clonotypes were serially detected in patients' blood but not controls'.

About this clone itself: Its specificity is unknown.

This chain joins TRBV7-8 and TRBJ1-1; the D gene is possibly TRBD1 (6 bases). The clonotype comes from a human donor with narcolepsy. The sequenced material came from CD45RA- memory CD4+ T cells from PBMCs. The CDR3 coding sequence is TGTGCCAGCAGCTTAGTTGGGGGGCCCACGGCGGGTAATGAAGCTTTCTTT. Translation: CASSLVGGPTAGNEAFF.